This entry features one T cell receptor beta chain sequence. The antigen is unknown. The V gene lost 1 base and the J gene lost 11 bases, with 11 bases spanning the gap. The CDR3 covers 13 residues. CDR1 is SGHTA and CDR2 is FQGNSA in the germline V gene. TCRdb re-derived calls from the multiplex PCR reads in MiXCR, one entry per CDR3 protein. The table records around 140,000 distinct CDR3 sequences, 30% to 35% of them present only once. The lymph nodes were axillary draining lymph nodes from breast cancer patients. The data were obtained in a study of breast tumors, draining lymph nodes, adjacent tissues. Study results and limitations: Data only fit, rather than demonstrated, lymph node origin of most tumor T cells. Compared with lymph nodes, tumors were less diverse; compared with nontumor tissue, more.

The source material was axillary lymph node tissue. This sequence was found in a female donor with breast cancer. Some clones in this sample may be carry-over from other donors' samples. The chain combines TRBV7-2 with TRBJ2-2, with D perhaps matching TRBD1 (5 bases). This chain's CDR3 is CASSLVAQGELFF. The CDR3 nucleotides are TGTGCCAGCAGCTTAGTGGCCCAGGGAGAGCTGTTTTTT.